The clone carrying this T cell receptor beta chain showed up many times. Antigen: not known. TCR beta libraries were built with iRepertoire HTBI primers and Arm-PCR of CDR3 regions. Original data processing: Segment identification across samples yielded 50 to 80 TRBV and roughly 15 TRBJ segments. Each CDR3 protein gets one entry after TCRdb re-called the multiplex PCR reads with MiXCR. It is TCRdb's table, rather than the study itself, that gives the V and J calls and clone size. The top ten clones hold about 20% of a sample with about 370,000 distinct CDR3 sequences, 15% to 18% of them seen once. The data derive from a study of regulatory T cells in long-lasting Graves disease. Study at large: Antithyroid drug exposure in newly diagnosed Graves' patients had lasted under 3 months.

Whole-study results and caveats: Those with persistent disease had in common more public clonotypes (roughly 3,000) than new patients (approximately 970).

Time point given: newly diagnosed GD, antithyroid drugs for less than 3 months. The TCR library was made from RNA extracted from PBMCs. Germline CDR1 and CDR2: MNHEY and SVGEGT. CDR3 size: 16 residues. The sequence came from a female donor with Graves disease. The V call is TRBV6-2 or TRBV6-3, the J call TRBJ2-1, with 10 bases matching TRBD2. The DNA end is more similar to TRBJ2-5, so the J call may be wrong. Material: peripheral blood mononuclear cells (PBMCs), obtained at new diagnosis, from a patient treated with antithyroid drugs. CDR3 coding DNA: TGTGCCAGCAGTGAGGAACTAGCGGGGCTCCAAGAGACCCAGTACTTC. Translation: CASSEELAGLQETQYF.